The subject of this entry is one T cell receptor beta chain. The length of the CDR3 is 15 residues. The V gene lost 4 bases and the J gene lost 5 bases, with 15 bases spanning the gap. Germline-derived CDR1 and CDR2 are MDHEN and SYDVKM. These data belong to a study of blood T cell repertoires in COVID-19. Study in general: Sites in the United States, Italy and Spain provided acute and convalescent COVID-19 samples. T cells, B-cell-depleted T cells, or PBMCs provided the cDNA or gDNA that served as material.

Per the original data handling: For nucleated cells, counts were estimated from reference gene primer amplification. TCRdb keeps only in-frame clones here, not all; method: immunoSEQ multiplex PCR. D and trimming come from the DNA, and the V and J calls and clone size come from that table. The sample holds 140,000 or so clones, 79% seen once. The chain links TRBV28 to TRBJ1-5; D is possibly TRBD1 (6 bases). This receptor was taken from a man in his forties or fifties with active or convalescent COVID-19. Material: peripheral blood. CDR3 in amino acids: CASSSPRGAHQPQHF. The CDR3 nucleotides read TGTGCCAGCAGTTCCCCACGGGGGGCACATCAGCCCCAGCATTTT.